A single sample gave rise to the 30 T cell receptor beta chains below, sequenced in a study of T cell responses to AZD1222 COVID-19 vaccine. The repertoire was sequenced with immunoSEQ multiplex PCR; TCRdb's copy has only in-frame clones and lacks some. Of about 180,000 clones in the sample, about 91% were seen once. The sequences come from peripheral blood, collected on day 0 of AZD1222 vaccination. Receptors were obtained from an adult in good health.

This rearrangement joins TRBV19 to TRBJ2-7, with D perhaps TRBD1 (5 bases). In germline, CDR1 is LNHDA, CDR2 SQIVND (reference sequence). V was clipped by 5 bases and J by 2 bases, with 10 bases between them. CDR3 size: 13 residues. CDR3 residues: CASSAGHPYEQYF. The CDR3 coding sequence is TGTGCCAGTAGTGCCGGACATCCCTACGAGCAGTACTTC. The full variable domain, in which reference TRBV19 and TRBJ2-7 provide the parts outside the CDR3, is DGGITQSPKYLFRKEGQNVTLSCEQNLNHDAMYWYRQDPGQGLRLIYYSQIVNDFQKGDIAEGYSVSREKKESFPLTVTSAQKNPTAFYLCASSAGHPYEQYFGPGTRLTVT.

The genes are TRBV2 and TRBJ2-3, with 10 bases identical to TRBD2. From germline, CDR1 is SNHLY and CDR2 FYNNEI. CDR3 size: 14 residues. Trimming removed 4 bases from V and 4 bases from J; junction bases left unmatched: 2. The DNA of the CDR3 is TGTGCCAGCAGTGGTCTAGCGGGGGCAGATACGCAGTATTTT. Its protein is CASSGLAGADTQYF.

With regard to this clone: The same CDR3 can be traced to other DNA sequences in this sample. The chain is built from TRBV5-1 and TRBJ1-1; D remains ambiguous. The CDR3 has 14 residues. Trimming removed 2 bases at V and 0 bases at J, with 8 bases between. CDR1 and CDR2 (germline): SGHRS, YFSETQ. Written as DNA, the CDR3 is TGCGCCAGCAGCTTCGCGGGAATGAACACTGAAGCTTTCTTT. It encodes CASSFAGMNTEAFF.

This chain connects TRBV11-2 to TRBJ2-7; 11 nucleotides align to TRBD1. The germline V gene encodes CDR1 SGHAT and CDR2 FQNNGV. The junction had 6 bases not matched to a gene; V was cut back by 5 bases and J by 3 bases. CDR3 length equals 15 residues. CDR3 sequence (DNA): TGTGCCAGCAGCCGGGGACAGGGGGACCTCTACGAGCAGTACTTC. Its protein product is CASSRGQGDLYEQYF.

The V call is TRBV10-3, the J call TRBJ2-7; no firm D call. CDR1 and CDR2 (germline): ENHRY, SYGVKD. V dropped 3 bases and J dropped 2 bases, with 14 bases sitting between them. There are 15 residues in the CDR3. The CDR3 DNA follows: TGTGCCATCAGTGATGGCCCGGCCTCAACCTACGAGCAGTACTTC. This encodes CAISDGPASTYEQYF.

The chain is built from TRBV9 and TRBJ1-3; D gene unclear. Germline-derived CDR1 and CDR2 are SGDLS and YYNGEE. The germline V and J ends were trimmed by 0 bases and 2 bases, with 15 bases remaining between them. The CDR3 is made up of 17 amino acids. CDR3 loop: CASSVGRTGNTGNTIYF. DNA for the CDR3: TGTGCCAGCAGCGTAGGTCGGACTGGGAATACTGGAAACACCATATATTTT. Based on the CDR3 plus reference TRBV9 and TRBJ1-3, the full variable domain is DSGVTQTPKHLITATGQRVTLRCSPRSGDLSVYWYQQSLDQGLQFLIQYYNGEERAKGNILERFSAQQFPDLHSELNLSSLELGDSALYFCASSVGRTGNTGNTIYFGEGSWLTVV.

This chain joins TRBV11-1 and TRBJ2-3, with 8 bases matching TRBD1. V was pared by 5 bases and J by 4 bases, with 5 bases of the junction left unmatched. The CDR3 runs 14 residues. CDR1 SGHAT and CDR2 FQDESV come from the germline V gene (reference sequence). DNA of the CDR3: TGTGCCAGCAGCCAACGGACAGGGCCAGATACGCAGTATTTT. Translation gives CASSQRTGPDTQYF.

In this sample, this clone turned up a few times. The rearrangement joins TRBV7-9 to TRBJ2-3; D is possibly TRBD1 or TRBD2 (6 bases each). In germline, CDR1 is SEHNR, CDR2 FQNEAQ (reference sequence). CDR3 length: 16 amino acids. Trimming removed 5 bases from V and 4 bases from J, with 19 bases in between. CDR3 residues: CASSRVQGLIADTQYF. The DNA for the CDR3 is TGTGCCAGCAGCCGTGTACAGGGACTCATAGCAGATACGCAGTATTTT.

The chain employs TRBV11-3 and TRBJ2-3; weak D call: TRBD2 (5 bases). There are 14 residues in the CDR3. V dropped 3 bases and J dropped 0 bases, with 7 bases sitting between them. Germline V gene sequence: CDR1 SGHNT, CDR2 YENEEA. The CDR3 coding sequence is TGTGCCAGCAGCTTTCGGGGAAGCACAGATACGCAGTATTTT. Its protein is CASSFRGSTDTQYF.

The V and J genes are TRBV20-1 and TRBJ2-7; tentatively, D is TRBD1 (6 bases). The V gene's germline CDR1 is DFQATT and CDR2 SNEGSKA (reference sequence). V dropped 3 bases and J dropped 10 bases, with 16 bases sitting between them. CDR3 length: 12 residues. The CDR3 spells CSASLQKGDQYF. CDR3 coding DNA: TGCAGTGCTAGTCTCCAGAAGGGGGACCAGTACTTC.

The DNA of the CDR3 is TGTGCCAGCTCACCAACAGATACCCAGCCCCAGCATTTT. It translates to CASSPTDTQPQHF. V is TRBV18 and J is TRBJ1-5; no reliable D call. The ends were cut back, 2 bases at V and 7 bases at J, with 9 bases in the middle. Germline V gene lookup returns CDR1 KGHSH and CDR2 LQKENI. The CDR3 runs 13 residues.

J is TRBJ2-7 and V is TRBV7-9, with D possibly being TRBD1 or TRBD2 (5 bases each). This CDR3 has 16 residues. Trimming cost V 2 bases and J 2 bases, with 16 bases left between them. The germline gives CDR1 SEHNR, CDR2 FQNEAQ (reference sequence). DNA for the CDR3: TGTGCCAGCAGCTTAACCTCCGGGGCCTCACCCTACGAGCAGTACTTC. Translation: CASSLTSGASPYEQYF.

The genes are TRBV5-1 and TRBJ2-3; 8 bases fit TRBD2. V lost 4 bases, J lost 0 bases, and 10 bases stayed unmatched. CDR3 length: 17 amino acids. CDR1 and CDR2 from the germline V gene are SGHRS and YFSETQ. For the CDR3, the DNA is TGCGCCAGCAGCCAACGAACAGCGGGAGCTAGCACAGATACGCAGTATTTT. Translating gives CASSQRTAGASTDTQYF.

This clone was found once. This chain links TRBV6-6 with TRBJ1-6; tentatively, D is TRBD1 (5 bases). The CDR3 is made up of 15 amino acids. Trimming removed 6 bases from V and 5 bases from J, with 14 bases in between. Germline CDR1 and CDR2: MNHNY and SVGAGI (reference sequence). The CDR3 nucleotides are TGTGCCAGCAGGGGATCTGGACAACATAATTCACCCCTCCACTTT. It translates to CASRGSGQHNSPLHF.

The rearrangement uses TRBV30 and TRBJ1-6, with D possibly being TRBD1 (5 bases). The CDR3 runs to 16 residues. The ends were cut back, 0 bases at V and 8 bases at J, with 17 bases in the middle. CDR1 GTSNPN and CDR2 SVGIG come from the germline V gene (reference sequence). CDR3 region: CAWSVHSAGQHSPLHF. The CDR3 DNA reads TGTGCCTGGAGTGTACATAGCGCGGGGCAGCATTCACCCCTCCACTTT.

The chain links TRBV2 to TRBJ1-3, with D perhaps matching TRBD1 (6 bases). The CDR3 consists of 13 residues. CDR1 SNHLY and CDR2 FYNNEI come from the germline V gene. Trimming took off 3 bases at V and 6 bases at J, with 9 bases between the two ends. CDR3 sequence (DNA): TGTGCCAGCAGTGACCAGGGGACAAACACCATATATTTT. It yields the protein CASSDQGTNTIYF.

The gene calls are TRBV10-3 and TRBJ1-2; D not resolved. Germline V gene sequence: CDR1 ENHRY, CDR2 SYGVKD. The V end was cut by 6 bases, the J end by 3 bases, with 5 bases between. CDR3 length: 11 residues. CDR3 amino acids: CAIRNDYGYTF. CDR3 DNA sequence: TGTGCCATCAGAAACGACTATGGCTACACCTTC.

This clone was picked up a small number of times. V usage is TRBV11-1 and J usage is TRBJ1-1; D is unclear. Germline V gene sequence: CDR1 SGHAT, CDR2 FQDESV (reference sequence). The CDR3 has 12 amino acids. V was clipped by 4 bases and J by 11 bases, with 14 bases between them. CDR3 region: CASSSPGLGAFF. The CDR3 DNA is TGTGCCAGCAGCTCCCCGGGGTTGGGGGCTTTCTTT. Full variable domain (remainder filled in from reference TRBV11-1 and TRBJ1-1): EAEVAQSPRYKITEKSQAVAFWCDPISGHATLYWYRQILGQGPELLVQFQDESVVDDSQLPKDRFSAERLKGVDSTLKIQPAELGDSAMYLCASSSPGLGAFFGQGTRLTVV.

This clone occurred a few times. V and J are TRBV28 and TRBJ1-1, with D unresolved. Germline loops: CDR1 MDHEN, CDR2 SYDVKM. This CDR3 is built from 16 residues. V shed 4 bases and J shed 0 bases, with 15 bases lying between them. CDR3 residues: CASSYDTDTMNTEAFF. CDR3 nucleotide sequence: TGTGCCAGCAGTTACGACACAGATACCATGAACACTGAAGCTTTCTTT. The variable domain in full, completed from reference TRBV28 and TRBJ1-1, reads DVKVTQSSRYLVKRTGEKVFLECVQDMDHENMFWYRQDPGLGLRLIYFSYDVKMKEKGDIPEGYSVSREKKERFSLILESASTNQTSMYLCASSYDTDTMNTEAFFGQGTRLTVV.

This sequence joins TRBV11-2 and TRBJ1-1; D remains ambiguous. The CDR3 has 15 amino acids. Trimming removed 1 base from V and 1 base from J, with 10 bases in between. CDR1 and CDR2 (germline): SGHAT, FQNNGV. The CDR3, as DNA: TGTGCCAGCAGCTTAGTTCTAGATGGGAACACTGAAGCTTTCTTT. Amino acid sequence: CASSLVLDGNTEAFF. Drawing the rest from reference TRBV11-2 and TRBJ1-1, the complete variable domain is EAGVAQSPRYKIIEKRQSVAFWCNPISGHATLYWYQQILGQGPKLLIQFQNNGVVDDSQLPKDRFSAERLKGVDSTLKIQPAKLEDSAVYLCASSLVLDGNTEAFFGQGTRLTVV.

The chain has TRBV27 and TRBJ2-3, with D perhaps matching TRBD2 (6 bases). Between the trimmed V and J ends, which lost 1 base and 0 bases, there was a span of 8 bases. CDR1 MNHEY and CDR2 SMNVEV come from the germline V gene (reference sequence). There are 15 residues in the CDR3. CDR3 residues: CASSLFRGSTDTQYF. As DNA, the CDR3 is TGTGCCAGCAGTTTATTCCGGGGGAGCACAGATACGCAGTATTTT.

The chain has TRBV5-4 and TRBJ2-5; TRBD2 matches at 12 bases. This CDR3 region has 14 residues. In germline, CDR1 is SGHNT, CDR2 YYREEE (reference sequence). Germline trimming cut 4 bases from V and 5 bases from J; bases unmatched to any gene: 3. The CDR3 here is CASSAGLAGETQYF. DNA of the CDR3: TGTGCCAGCAGCGCGGGACTAGCGGGCGAGACCCAGTACTTC.

Here the CDR3 reads CASSYSRTQETQYF. The DNA of the CDR3 is TGTGCCAGCAGCTACAGCCGGACGCAGGAGACCCAGTACTTC. The chain couples TRBV7-2 to TRBJ2-5; D is unresolved. V was shortened by 4 bases and J by 5 bases, with 14 bases between the two germline ends. This CDR3 comprises 14 residues. Germline-derived CDR1 and CDR2 are SGHTA and FQGNSA.

This rearrangement joins TRBV19 to TRBJ1-5; D gene ambiguous. The CDR3 contains 14 residues. V dropped 10 bases and J dropped 2 bases, with 15 bases sitting between them. Looked up from germline, CDR1 is LNHDA and CDR2 is SQIVND (reference sequence). The CDR3 region has the DNA TGTGCCACCTCCGGAGGGTGGGGCAATCAGCCCCAGCATTTT. This translates into CATSGGWGNQPQHF.

V and J are TRBV11-3 and TRBJ2-7, with 8 bases that match TRBD2. V lost 5 bases and J lost 6; bases outside the gene matches: 9. The CDR3 contains 14 residues. CDR1 is SGHNT, CDR2 YENEEA, per germline. For the CDR3, the DNA is TGTGCCAGCAGCCCGGGAGGGCTAGTCTCCGAGCAGTACTTC. Protein: CASSPGGLVSEQYF.

This clone was detected a few times. Other DNA sequences in the sample encode the same CDR3. The chain couples TRBV5-1 to TRBJ2-5; D call uncertain. Germline lookup yields CDR1 SGHRS and CDR2 YFSETQ. The CDR3 loop spans 11 amino acids. Trimming stripped 0 bases from V and 3 bases from J, with 0 bases between. CDR3 bases: TGCGCCAGCAGCTTGGAAGAGACCCAGTACTTC. Residues: CASSLEETQYF.

The chain employs TRBV19 and TRBJ1-1, with D possibly being TRBD1 (5 bases). The CDR3 loop spans 16 amino acids. The V and J ends lost 7 bases and 3 bases respectively, with 21 bases between them. The germline CDR1 and CDR2 sequences are LNHDA and SQIVND (reference sequence). The CDR3 sequence is CASTPQWGGGDTEAFF. CDR3 sequence (DNA): TGTGCCAGTACCCCCCAGTGGGGGGGAGGGGACACTGAAGCTTTCTTT. Drawing the rest from reference TRBV19 and TRBJ1-1, the complete variable domain is DGGITQSPKYLFRKEGQNVTLSCEQNLNHDAMYWYRQDPGQGLRLIYYSQIVNDFQKGDIAEGYSVSREKKESFPLTVTSAQKNPTAFYLCASTPQWGGGDTEAFFGQGTRLTVV.

The chain combines TRBV7-2 with TRBJ2-1; D might be TRBD2 (6 bases). CDR3 length: 13 residues. With 5 bases removed from V and 8 bases from J, the gap between germline ends came to 13 bases. The germline V gene encodes CDR1 SGHTA and CDR2 FQGNSA. DNA of the CDR3: TGTGCCAGCAGCGGGGACTTGGGAGATGAGCAGTTCTTC. This encodes CASSGDLGDEQFF.

The chain carries TRBV7-3 and TRBJ2-5, with 8 bases fitting TRBD1. The CDR3 length is 14 residues. J was trimmed by 4 bases and V by 5 bases; bases with no gene match: 6. CDR1 and CDR2 from the germline V gene are SGHTA and FQGTGA. The CDR3 region has the DNA TGTGCCAGCAGCATGGACAGGGCTGGAGAGACCCAGTACTTC. This encodes CASSMDRAGETQYF.

The chain uses TRBV19 and TRBJ1-3; D might be TRBD1 (6 bases). From germline, CDR1 is LNHDA and CDR2 SQIVND (reference sequence). Trimming pared 3 bases from V and 7 bases from J, leaving 25 bases between. This CDR3 has 18 amino acids. In DNA, the CDR3 is TGTGCCAGTAGTATTGGGTCGGCAGGGGTTCATCCTCGGAACACCATATATTTT. Protein: CASSIGSAGVHPRNTIYF.